The sequence of this T cell receptor (beta chain) was determined in a study of T-cell reconstitution after alpha-beta-depleted transplantation in children. Germline loops: CDR1 SGHAT, CDR2 FQNNGV. The ends were cut back, 2 bases at V and 8 bases at J, with 24 bases in the middle. The CDR3 has 17 amino acids. Molecular barcoding with unique molecular identifiers was used for the TCRbeta library. TCRdb used MiXCR to reprocess the PCR reads, holding one entry per CDR3 protein. The table has about 420,000 distinct CDR3 sequences, 11% seen once. The rearrangement uses TRBV11-2 and TRBJ1-1; the D gene is possibly TRBD1 (6 bases). Sequenced material: PBMCs from the stem cell graft donor, taken from the stem cell graft. The TCR sequence derives from a human donor who donated a stem cell graft to a child with acute myeloid leukemia. The CDR3 sequence is CASSLSHRDGPPSEAFF. DNA of the CDR3: TGTGCCAGCAGCTTATCCCACAGGGATGGTCCTCCGTCAGAAGCTTTCTTT.